A single sample is the source of the 7 T cell receptor beta chains below, sequenced in a study of patients and donors after allogeneic stem cell transplantation (dated by TCRdb to about 2020). To prepare the library, RT-PCR was applied. Sequencing was performed on a NextSeq 550. The raw public reads went through TCRdb reprocessing: fastp at Q25, MiXCR clone calling, in-frame beta chains kept. Merged by CDR3 protein, the rows form single entries marked with the most common genes and DNA. Recorded for this sample are roughly 30,000 distinct CDR3 sequences; 6.8% of them occurred a single time. About 34% of the sample belongs to the ten largest clones. The specimen was blood, either unsorted or a sorted T cell fraction (not recorded which). These receptors all stem from a human donor who was either an allogeneic HSCT recipient or a stem cell or donor lymphocyte infusion donor (not recorded which). It is not recorded whose cells these are; they may come from a transplant donor.

By its share, this clonotype is medium-sized. The rearrangement links TRBV12-3 or TRBV12-4 to TRBJ1-2; D is unresolved. The CDR3 is 12 residues long. The V end lost 2 bases, the J end lost 6 bases, and 7 bases lay between the germline ends. The chain's CDR3 is CASSLRLHGYTF. In DNA form, the CDR3 reads TGTGCCAGCAGTTTAAGATTGCATGGCTACACCTTC.

This clonotype has more than one count but fewer than ten. The chain combines TRBV24-1 with TRBJ2-7; 9 nucleotides line up with TRBD1. Germline V gene lookup returns CDR1 KGHDR and CDR2 SFDVKD. J was trimmed by 3 bases and V by 3 bases; bases with no gene match: 5. CDR3 size: 15 residues. For the CDR3, the DNA is TGTGCCACCAGTGATCCCAGGACAGGGGACTACGAGCAGTACTTC. Its protein is CATSDPRTGDYEQYF.

CDR3 amino acids: CASSPRLAAQDIQYF. The CDR3 nucleotides read TGTGCCAGCAGTCCCCGACTAGCGGCCCAGGACATTCAGTACTTC. The chain carries TRBV6-6 and TRBJ2-4; 9 bases map to TRBD2. The CDR3 has 15 residues. Germline CDR1 is MNHNY and CDR2 is SVGAGI (reference sequence). J was trimmed by 8 bases and V by 5 bases; bases with no gene match: 10.

This clonotype was seen many times. This chain joins TRBV12-3 or TRBV12-4 and TRBJ2-1; D is unresolved. The CDR3 is made up of 13 amino acids. Trimming stripped 8 bases from V and 3 bases from J, with 11 bases between. The DNA of the CDR3 is TGTGCCAGCGGAGCAGGATTCTACAATGAGCAGTTCTTC. As protein: CASGAGFYNEQFF.

This clonotype was observed a handful of times. This chain connects TRBV6-2 or TRBV6-3 to TRBJ2-7; no firm D call. Germline CDR1 MNHEY, CDR2 SVGEGT. The V end lost 0 bases, the J end lost 5 bases, and 5 bases lay between the germline ends. The CDR3 has 12 amino acids. This CDR3 reads CASSYSKNEQYF. In DNA, the CDR3 is TGTGCCAGCAGTTACTCGAAAAACGAGCAGTACTTC.

The genes are TRBV20-1 and TRBJ1-5, with a weak D call TRBD1 (6 bases). The CDR3 length is 17 residues. V was clipped by 6 bases and J by 0 bases, with 21 bases between them. From germline, CDR1 is DFQATT and CDR2 SNEGSKA (reference sequence). CDR3 residues: CSATWEVGQNSNQPQHF. CDR3 in DNA: TGCAGTGCAACCTGGGAGGTGGGACAAAATAGCAATCAGCCCCAGCATTTT.

This clonotype turned up a few times. This sequence joins TRBV24-1 and TRBJ2-3; a weak D match, TRBD1 (7 bases). CDR1 is KGHDR and CDR2 is SFDVKD in the germline V gene. The CDR3 extends over 16 amino acids. V was trimmed by 4 bases and J by 4 bases, leaving 17 bases between them. The CDR3 here is CATSDPGGGGADTQYF. The DNA of the CDR3 is TGTGCCACCAGTGACCCCGGTGGAGGGGGCGCAGATACGCAGTATTTT.